What follows are 29 T cell receptor beta chains derived from one specimen sequenced in a study of cytomegalovirus exposure and HLA in healthy donors. Use of 60 Vbeta and 13 Jbeta primers characterized the PCR. Measured with immunoSEQ multiplex PCR; TCRdb has only the in-frame clones, and not every one. The data show 130,000 to 150,000 clones, around a tenth seen once. Sequencing used PBMCs. Every receptor here comes from a male donor in good health and CMV-seronegative.

The chain carries TRBV7-2 and TRBJ2-5; D uncertain. The germline gives CDR1 SGHTA, CDR2 FQGNSA. The CDR3 consists of 14 residues. V was shortened by 3 bases and J by 0 bases, with 8 bases between the two germline ends. This CDR3 is CASSLGLNQETQYF. The DNA for the CDR3 is TGTGCCAGCAGCTTGGGCCTCAACCAAGAGACCCAGTACTTC. Supplemented by reference TRBV7-2 and TRBJ2-5, the full variable domain reads GAGVSQSPSNKVTEKGKDVELRCDPISGHTALYWYRQSLGQGLEFLIYFQGNSAPDKSGLPSDRFSAERTGGSVSTLTIQRTQQEDSAVYLCASSLGLNQETQYFGPGTRLLVL.

The chain links TRBV10-3 to TRBJ1-6; 9 bases are shared with TRBD1. CDR1 is ENHRY and CDR2 is SYGVKD in the germline V gene. Trimming cost V 11 bases and J 6 bases; bases outside gene matches: 5. The CDR3 extends over 13 amino acids. The CDR3 is CASADRGNSPLHF. The CDR3 nucleotides are TGTGCCTCCGCGGACAGGGGTAATTCACCCCTCCACTTT.

V usage is TRBV4-3 and J usage is TRBJ1-4; the D is unclear. V was cut by 5 bases and J by 1 base, with 20 bases left in between. CDR3 length: 18 residues. The germline CDR1 and CDR2 sequences are LGHNA and YSLEER. The CDR3 region has the DNA TGCGCCAGCAGCTGGATCGTCGGGGAGATATTAACTAATGAAAAACTGTTTTTT. This translates into CASSWIVGEILTNEKLFF.

For the CDR3, the DNA is TGCGCCAGCAGCCCCGGACAGGGGTCAGGGAGGCCCCAGCATTTT. Its protein product is CASSPGQGSGRPQHF. The V call is TRBV4-3, the J call TRBJ1-5; 9 bases align to TRBD1. J was trimmed by 9 bases and V by 4 bases; bases with no gene match: 10. The CDR3 sequence is 15 residues long. The germline CDR1 and CDR2 sequences are LGHNA and YSLEER.

Regarding this clone: At one boundary the junction diverges from the germline segment, which might be a read error. J is TRBJ2-7 and V is TRBV7-7, with 13 nucleotides matching TRBD2. CDR1 is SSHAT, CDR2 FNYEAQ, per germline (reference sequence). CDR3 length: 15 amino acids. DNA of the CDR3: TGTGCTAGCAGCTTAGGGACTAGCGGGGTCTACGAGCAGTACTTC. Its translation is CASSLGTSGVYEQYF.

This clone was counted a few times. The rearrangement joins TRBV19 to TRBJ2-6, with 10 bases fitting TRBD1. CDR1 is LNHDA, CDR2 SQIVND, per germline (reference sequence). J gave up 2 bases and V 6 bases, and 10 bases lay outside the gene matches. This CDR3 has 18 residues. CDR3 in DNA: TGTGCCAGTAGATCCGGGACAGGGGAATTTACTGGGGCCAACGTCCTGACTTTC. It is translated as CASRSGTGEFTGANVLTF.

This chain links TRBV20-1 with TRBJ1-5, with D uncertain. This CDR3 contains 10 residues. The V end was cut by 5 bases, the J end by 12 bases, with 11 bases between. Germline-derived CDR1 and CDR2 are DFQATT and SNEGSKA (reference sequence). As DNA, the CDR3 is TGCAGTGCTGTCGAAGTACACCAGCATTTT. Protein: CSAVEVHQHF.

This clone occurred a few times. This chain connects TRBV15 to TRBJ1-5; a weak D match, TRBD1 (6 bases). Trimming left V 0 bases short and J 6 bases short, with 15 bases between. CDR1 and CDR2 (germline): LNHNV, YYDKDF (reference sequence). This CDR3 is built from 16 residues. CDR3 DNA sequence: TGTGCCACCAGCAGAGATGTAACAGGGAAGAGTCAGCCCCAGCATTTT. It translates to CATSRDVTGKSQPQHF.

With regard to this clone: The junction departs from germline at one end; a sequencing error may be responsible. The J gene is TRBJ2-7, the V gene TRBV2; a possible D gene is TRBD1 (6 bases). Germline lookup yields CDR1 SNHLY and CDR2 FYNNEI. This CDR3 region has 13 residues. The CDR3 coding sequence is TGTGCCAGCAGGGAAGGACAGACCTACGAGCAGTACTTC. Amino acids: CASREGQTYEQYF.

This clone was counted between two and nine times. This rearrangement joins TRBV27 to TRBJ1-2; D possibly corresponds to TRBD1 (6 bases). With 2 bases removed from V and 5 bases from J, the gap between germline ends came to 18 bases. CDR1 MNHEY and CDR2 SMNVEV come from the germline V gene (reference sequence). The CDR3 consists of 16 residues. DNA of the CDR3: TGTGCCAGCAGTTTAGGATTCTACAGGGTCTGGTATGGCTACACCTTC. This encodes CASSLGFYRVWYGYTF.

This clone was seen a handful of times. J is TRBJ2-1 and V is TRBV19, with TRBD2 identical over 11 bases. Per germline, CDR1 LNHDA and CDR2 SQIVND (reference sequence). J was trimmed by 2 bases and V by 6 bases; bases with no gene match: 3. CDR3 length equals 15 residues. DNA of the CDR3: TGTGCCAGTAGCCTAGCGGGGGGTCCCTACAATGAGCAGTTCTTC. It encodes CASSLAGGPYNEQFF.

This chain uses TRBV4-1 with TRBJ1-6; the D gene is possibly TRBD1 (6 bases). The V gene's germline CDR1 is MGHRA and CDR2 YSYEKL. Trimming stripped 3 bases from V and 12 bases from J, with 21 bases between. This CDR3 has 16 amino acids. DNA of the CDR3: TGCGCCAGCAGCCAGCCCCGGGACACGGCCCTTGGACCCCTCCACTTT. Translating it yields CASSQPRDTALGPLHF.

This clone was seen only a few times. The V call is TRBV5-8, the J call TRBJ2-5; weak D call: TRBD1 (7 bases). The CDR3 is 14 residues long. Germline loops: CDR1 SGHTS, CDR2 YDEGEE. Deletions cut 0 bases from V and 4 bases from J, with 10 bases between. CDR3: CASSLGQGGETQYF. For the CDR3, the DNA is TGTGCCAGCAGCTTGGGGCAGGGGGGAGAGACCCAGTACTTC. Variable domain in full (rest from reference TRBV5-8 and TRBJ2-5): EAGVTQSPTHLIKTRGQQATLRCSPISGHTSVYWYQQALGLGLQFLLWYDEGEERNRGNFPPRFSGRQFPNYSSELNVNALELEDSALYLCASSLGQGGETQYFGPGTRLLVL.

CDR3 sequence reads: CASSQDGLGRDGEQFF. The CDR3 bases are TGTGCCAGCAGCCAAGACGGACTAGGGCGGGATGGTGAGCAGTTCTTC. The V gene is TRBV4-2, the J gene TRBJ2-1, with 7 bases aligning to TRBD2. Trimming removed 0 bases from V and 9 bases from J; junction bases left unmatched: 11. The germline gives CDR1 LGHNA, CDR2 YNFKEQ. This CDR3 spans 16 amino acids.

This clone was recorded a few times. The chain joins TRBV4-3 to TRBJ1-5; TRBD1 agrees at 8 bases. Germline CDR1 and CDR2: LGHNA and YSLEER. Trimming took 3 bases from V and 5 from J; bases not matched to a gene: 9. This CDR3 spans 16 amino acids. The CDR3 region is CASSQYRDRTDQPQHF. As DNA, the CDR3 is TGCGCCAGCAGCCAGTACCGGGACAGGACCGATCAGCCCCAGCATTTT.

The chain employs TRBV4-2 and TRBJ1-2; the match to TRBD1 covers 7 bases. Germline V gene sequence: CDR1 LGHNA, CDR2 YNFKEQ. Germline trimming cut 4 bases from V and 2 bases from J; bases unmatched to any gene: 7. The length of the CDR3 is 15 residues. CDR3 sequence reads: CASSRDRNTNYGYTF. CDR3 coding DNA: TGTGCCAGCAGCCGGGACAGAAATACCAACTATGGCTACACCTTC.

This clone turned up a few times. The chain employs TRBV28 and TRBJ1-2; D remains unclear. The CDR3 has 14 amino acids. Germline lookup yields CDR1 MDHEN and CDR2 SYDVKM. V lost 2 bases and J 3 bases, leaving 10 bases between the germline ends. The CDR3 DNA reads TGTGCCAGCAGTTTAGGGCCGCAGTACTATGGCTACACCTTC. Its translation is CASSLGPQYYGYTF.

This clone has a single count. The rearrangement uses TRBV28 and TRBJ2-1, with TRBD2 identical over 8 bases. Germline V gene sequence: CDR1 MDHEN, CDR2 SYDVKM. J was trimmed by 4 bases and V by 8 bases; bases with no gene match: 7. There are 14 residues in the CDR3. DNA of the CDR3: TGTGCCAGCGGACTAGCTGGGTTATACAATGAGCAGTTCTTC. It encodes CASGLAGLYNEQFF.

V is TRBV28 and J is TRBJ2-7, with TRBD2 identical over 14 bases. The V and J ends lost 5 bases and 6 bases, in that order; junction bases with no gene match: 12. CDR3 length equals 17 residues. The germline V gene has CDR1 MDHEN and CDR2 SYDVKM. The CDR3 sequence is CASSPSGTSGSVSEQYF. In nucleotides, the CDR3 is TGTGCCAGCAGTCCCTCCGGGACTAGCGGGAGTGTCAGCGAGCAGTACTTC.

The chain recombines TRBV29-1 with TRBJ2-7, with 16 bases that match TRBD2. This CDR3 comprises 15 residues. CDR1 SQVTM and CDR2 ANQGSEA come from the germline V gene. Trimming cost V 7 bases and J 6 bases; bases outside gene matches: 9. The CDR3 DNA follows: TGCAGCGCAATAACCGGGACTAGCGGGAGGGCCGAGCAGTACTTC. Translated, it gives CSAITGTSGRAEQYF.

The J gene is TRBJ1-1, the V gene TRBV29-1, with TRBD1 identical over 8 bases. The germline gives CDR1 SQVTM, CDR2 ANQGSEA. With 3 bases clipped from V and 0 bases from J, the junction kept 3 bases outside the gene matches. The CDR3 is 14 residues long. CDR3 in DNA: TGCAGCGTTGAGCAGGGGGCTTTGAACACTGAAGCTTTCTTT. This encodes CSVEQGALNTEAFF.

The CDR3 DNA is TGTGCCAGCAGCCCTTCGGGGGACACTGAAGCTTTCTTT. This codes for CASSPSGDTEAFF. The gene calls are TRBV27 and TRBJ1-1; a weak D match, TRBD1 (5 bases). The germline V and J ends were trimmed by 6 bases and 3 bases, with 11 bases remaining between them. The CDR3 length is 13 residues. CDR1 and CDR2 from the germline V gene are MNHEY and SMNVEV (reference sequence).

This clone was picked up a small number of times. The chain's CDR3 is CASSLQGGYEQYF. CDR3 sequence (DNA): TGTGCCAGCAGCTTACAGGGAGGCTACGAGCAGTACTTC. V usage is TRBV13 and J usage is TRBJ2-7; the D gene is possibly TRBD2 (6 bases). V shed 2 bases and J shed 3 bases, with 8 bases lying between them. The CDR3 contains 13 residues. Germline CDR1 reads PRHDT; CDR2 reads FYEKMQ (reference sequence). The variable domain in full, completed from reference TRBV13 and TRBJ2-7, reads AAGVIQSPRHLIKEKRETATLKCYPIPRHDTVYWYQQGPGQDPQFLISFYEKMQSDKGSIPDRFSAQQFSDYHSELNMSSLELGDSALYFCASSLQGGYEQYFGPGTRLTVT.

In its sample, this clone was seen a few times. The chain employs TRBV9 and TRBJ1-1, with D unclear. The ends were cut back, 0 bases at V and 4 bases at J, with 10 bases in the middle. In germline, CDR1 is SGDLS, CDR2 YYNGEE. The CDR3 is 14 amino acids. The CDR3 DNA follows: TGTGCCAGCAGCGTAGGACACCTTGGCACTGAAGCTTTCTTT. This encodes CASSVGHLGTEAFF.

The V gene is TRBV7-8, the J gene TRBJ1-5, with D possibly being TRBD1 (5 bases). The germline V and J ends were trimmed by 5 bases and 0 bases, with 17 bases remaining between them. Germline CDR1 reads SGHVS; CDR2 reads FQNEAQ. This CDR3 spans 17 amino acids. The CDR3, as DNA: TGTGCCAGCAGCCCCGTGATGGGGGGGTATAGCAATCAGCCCCAGCATTTT. This gives the protein CASSPVMGGYSNQPQHF.

Only a few counts were recorded for this clone. The chain has TRBV15 and TRBJ1-3; 8 nucleotides match TRBD1. CDR1 and CDR2 (germline): LNHNV, YYDKDF (reference sequence). This CDR3 has 16 residues. With V trimmed by 4 bases and J by 4 bases, 9 bases remained unmatched. CDR3 amino acids: CATSMDREVGGNTIYF. The CDR3 DNA is TGTGCCACCAGCATGGACAGGGAAGTAGGAGGAAACACCATATATTTT.

The V gene is TRBV7-2, the J gene TRBJ2-7, with TRBD1 as a possible D gene (6 bases). V gave up 10 bases and J gave up 5 bases, with 18 bases separating them. Germline loops: CDR1 SGHTA, CDR2 FQGNSA. The CDR3 is 13 residues long. In DNA, the CDR3 is TGTGCCACGACCTTTGGCAGGGGTAACGAGCAGTACTTC. It yields the protein CATTFGRGNEQYF.

The chain links TRBV19 to TRBJ2-7; possibly TRBD1 for D (6 bases). This CDR3 region has 15 residues. Between the trimmed V and J ends, which lost 2 bases and 4 bases, there was a span of 15 bases. From germline, CDR1 is LNHDA and CDR2 SQIVND (reference sequence). The CDR3 DNA sequence: TGTGCCAGTAGTATATACTCCGGGACACCTTACGAGCAGTACTTC. This translates into CASSIYSGTPYEQYF.

The V and J genes are TRBV7-8 and TRBJ2-2; D might be TRBD2 (6 bases). Per the germline V gene, CDR1 is SGHVS and CDR2 is FQNEAQ. There are 16 residues in the CDR3. V lost 0 bases and J 7 bases, leaving 15 bases between the germline ends. CDR3 coding DNA: TGTGCCAGCAGCTTAGCTCCGGAGGGGCTTATCGGGGAGCTGTTTTTT. Residues: CASSLAPEGLIGELFF.